These T cell receptor beta chains were read from a single sample in a study of human T cells and chemical hapten exposure. TCRdb analysed the RACE reads with MiXCR anew, one entry per CDR3 protein. The sample carries fewer than 85,000 distinct CDR3 sequences, approximately 10% recorded once. Here the sequenced sample was whole blood, taken in connection with sensitization to the hapten diphenylcyclopropenone (DPC). These receptors all stem from a man between 18 and 29 years old with alopecia areata. Some clones in this sample may be carry-over from other donors' samples. Each CDR3 is given with its conserved first and last residue. D genes are given only for firm matches. Only some rows state a clone size, as once, few, many or a class for expanded clones.

j_call d_call clone_size v_call cdr3_nt cdr3_aa
TRBJ1-1 - - TRBV11-1 TGTGCCAGCAGCTCAAACAAGAACACTGAAGCTTTCTTT CASSSNKNTEAFF
TRBJ1-4 - many TRBV6-5 TGTGCCAGCAGTTCGCAGGGATTGGGTGAAAAACTGTTTTTT CASSSQGLGEKLFF
TRBJ1-1 TRBD1 few TRBV7-8 TGTGCCAGCAGCTACCGGACAGGGGACACTGAAGCTTTCTTT CASSYRTGDTEAFF
TRBJ1-4 - - TRBV6-5 TGTGCCAGCAGTCCGTACAGTACCGCTCAAAAACTGTTTTTT CASSPYSTAQKLFF
TRBJ1-2 TRBD1 many TRBV12-3/TRBV12-4 TGTGCCAGCAGTTCGGACAGGGACGGTGACTATGGCTACACCTTC CASSSDRDGDYGYTF
TRBJ1-5 TRBD1 few TRBV2 TGTGCCAGCAGTGTGTTCGGGACAGGGGCTTGGCCCCAGCATTTT CASSVFGTGAWPQHF
TRBJ2-7 TRBD1 - TRBV7-7 TGTGCCAGCAGCCGGGACAGTAGCTCCTACGAGCAGTACTTC CASSRDSSSYEQYF
TRBJ2-3 TRBD2 - TRBV9 TGTGCCAGCAGCGTAGCTAGCGGGGGGCCCACAGATACGCAGTATTTT CASSVASGGPTDTQYF
TRBJ1-2 - few TRBV10-1 TGCGCCAGCAGTGAGTCGGTTAACTATGGCTACACCTTC CASSESVNYGYTF
TRBJ2-2 - many TRBV2 TGTGCCAGCAGTGAGCTCGTCGGTAACACCGGGGAGCTGTTTTTT CASSELVGNTGELFF
TRBJ1-5 - - TRBV29-1 TGCAGCGTTCGGGACGGGAATCAGCCCCAGCATTTT CSVRDGNQPQHF
TRBJ2-1 - many TRBV7-2 TGTGCCAGCAGCTACGCAGGGTCGAATGAGCAGTTCTTC CASSYAGSNEQFF
TRBJ2-3 - many TRBV4-1 TGCGCCAGCAGCCACTCAGGTAGTGTCTTCACAGATACGCAGTATTTT CASSHSGSVFTDTQYF
TRBJ1-2 TRBD1 many TRBV29-1 TGCAGCGCCGAGACAGGGGAACCTAACTATGGCTACACCTTC CSAETGEPNYGYTF
TRBJ2-3 - few TRBV28 TGTGCCAGCAGTTTTGCTAATACAGATACGCAGTATTTT CASSFANTDTQYF
TRBJ2-6 - few TRBV7-6 TGTGCCAGCAGCTTAGGCCCAGTTGGGGCCAACGTCCTGACTTTC CASSLGPVGANVLTF
TRBJ2-3 - many TRBV20-1 TGCAGTGCTAGAGATCGTTCGGGAATGGCAGATACGCAGTATTTT CSARDRSGMADTQYF
TRBJ1-1 TRBD1 - TRBV7-8 TGTGCCAGCAGCTTCTGGGACAGGGCCGCGAACACTGAAGCTTTCTTT CASSFWDRAANTEAFF
TRBJ1-1 - few TRBV7-2 TGTGCCAGCAGCTTAGCGTATGGTAACACTGAAGCTTTCTTT CASSLAYGNTEAFF
TRBJ1-4 TRBD1 - TRBV7-2 TGTGCCAGCAGCCTAGGACAGGCGGCTAATGAAAAACTGTTTTTT CASSLGQAANEKLFF
TRBJ2-1 - many TRBV13 TGTGCCAGCAGCTTAAATGGCCTACACTACAATGAGCAGTTCTTC CASSLNGLHYNEQFF
TRBJ2-7 TRBD2 few TRBV4-3 TGCGCCAGCAGCCGCGGGACTAGCGGGGGGGCCTACGAGCAGTACTTC CASSRGTSGGAYEQYF
TRBJ1-2 - few TRBV29-1 TGCAGCGTTGTTCTTTCCCGAAACTATGGCTACACCTTC CSVVLSRNYGYTF
TRBJ1-2 - many TRBV19 TGTGCCAGTAGACACGGATCCAGGGCCTATGGCTACACCTTC CASRHGSRAYGYTF
TRBJ2-1 TRBD2 many TRBV11-3 TGTGCCAGCAGCAAAAAAGGGAGGGATGAGCAGTTCTTC CASSKKGRDEQFF
TRBJ1-5 - few TRBV12-3/TRBV12-4 TGTGCCAGCAGTCTACGGGACCTCAATCAGCCCCAGCATTTT CASSLRDLNQPQHF
TRBJ2-7 TRBD1 - TRBV20-1 TGCAGTGCTAGATCACCGGGACAGGTCCCATTC CSARSPGQVPF
TRBJ1-3 TRBD1 - TRBV28 TGTGCCAGCAGTCCGGGGACAGCCTCTGGAAACACCATATATTTT CASSPGTASGNTIYF